This TCR beta chain was observed in a study of patients and donors after allogeneic stem cell transplantation. This clonotype was seen only a few times. TCRdb itself ran the RT-PCR reads through MiXCR, one entry per CDR3 protein. The sample includes a few hundred thousand distinct CDR3 sequences, around two fifths seen only once; the top ten take more than 9%. The CDR3 consists of 14 residues. Germline CDR1 SGHVS, CDR2 FQNEAQ. V was cut by 11 bases and J by 0 bases, with 11 bases left in between. This chain joins TRBV7-8 and TRBJ1-6; perhaps TRBD1 as D (5 bases). The sequencing input was blood, either unsorted or a sorted T cell fraction (not recorded which). The source of this sequence is a human donor who was either an allogeneic HSCT recipient or a stem cell or donor lymphocyte infusion donor (not recorded which). It is not recorded whose cells these are; they may come from a transplant donor. The CDR3 is CASGGGSYNSPLHF. CDR3 sequence (DNA): TGTGCCTCCGGGGGGGGCTCCTATAATTCACCCCTCCACTTT.